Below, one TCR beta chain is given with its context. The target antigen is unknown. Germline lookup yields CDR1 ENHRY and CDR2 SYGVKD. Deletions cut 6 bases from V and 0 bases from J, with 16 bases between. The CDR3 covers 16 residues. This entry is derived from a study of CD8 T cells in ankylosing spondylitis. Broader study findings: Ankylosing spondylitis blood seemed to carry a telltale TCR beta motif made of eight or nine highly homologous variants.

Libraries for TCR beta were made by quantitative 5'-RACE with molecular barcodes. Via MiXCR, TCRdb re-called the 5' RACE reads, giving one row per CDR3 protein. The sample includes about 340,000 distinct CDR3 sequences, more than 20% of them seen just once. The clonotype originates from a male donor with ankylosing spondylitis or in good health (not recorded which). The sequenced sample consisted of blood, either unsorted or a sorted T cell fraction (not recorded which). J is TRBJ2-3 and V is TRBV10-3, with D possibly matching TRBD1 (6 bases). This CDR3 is CAIRGASKLSTDTQYF. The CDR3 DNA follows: TGTGCCATCAGGGGGGCTTCCAAACTAAGCACAGATACGCAGTATTTT.